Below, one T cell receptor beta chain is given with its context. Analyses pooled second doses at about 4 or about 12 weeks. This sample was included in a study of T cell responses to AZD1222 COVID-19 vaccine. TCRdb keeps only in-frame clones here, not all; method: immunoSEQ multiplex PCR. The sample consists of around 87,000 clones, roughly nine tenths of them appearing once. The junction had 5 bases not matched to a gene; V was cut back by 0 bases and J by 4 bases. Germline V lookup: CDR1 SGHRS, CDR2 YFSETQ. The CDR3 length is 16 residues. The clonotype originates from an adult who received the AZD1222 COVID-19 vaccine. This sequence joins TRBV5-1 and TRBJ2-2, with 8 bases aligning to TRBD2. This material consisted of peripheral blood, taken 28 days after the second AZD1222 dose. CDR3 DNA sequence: TGCGCCAGCAGCTTGGCCCCGACTAGCGTCACCGGGGAGCTGTTTTTT. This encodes CASSLAPTSVTGELFF.